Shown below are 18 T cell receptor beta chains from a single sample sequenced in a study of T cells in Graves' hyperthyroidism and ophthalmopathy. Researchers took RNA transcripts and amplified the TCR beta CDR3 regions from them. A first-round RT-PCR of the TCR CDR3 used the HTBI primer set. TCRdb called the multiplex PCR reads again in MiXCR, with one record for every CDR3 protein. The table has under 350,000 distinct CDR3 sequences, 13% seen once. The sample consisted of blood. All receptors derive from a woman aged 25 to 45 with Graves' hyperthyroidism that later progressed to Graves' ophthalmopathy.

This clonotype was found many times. CDR3 nucleotide sequence: TGTGCCAGCAGTTTAACGGGGCTAAATTCACCCCTCCACTTT. Protein product: CASSLTGLNSPLHF. V gene TRBV27 combines with J gene TRBJ1-6, with D possibly being TRBD1 (5 bases). The CDR3 length is 14 residues. The germline V gene has CDR1 MNHEY and CDR2 SMNVEV (reference sequence). Trimming pared 2 bases from V and 7 bases from J, leaving 9 bases between.

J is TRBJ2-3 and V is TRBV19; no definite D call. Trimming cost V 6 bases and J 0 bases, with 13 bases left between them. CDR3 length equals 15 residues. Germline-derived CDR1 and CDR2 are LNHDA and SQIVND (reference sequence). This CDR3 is CASSTALYSTDTQYF. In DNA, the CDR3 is TGTGCCAGTAGCACCGCCCTCTACAGCACAGATACGCAGTATTTT. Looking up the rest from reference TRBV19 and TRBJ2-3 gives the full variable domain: DGGITQSPKYLFRKEGQNVTLSCEQNLNHDAMYWYRQDPGQGLRLIYYSQIVNDFQKGDIAEGYSVSREKKESFPLTVTSAQKNPTAFYLCASSTALYSTDTQYFGPGTRLTVL.

For the CDR3, the DNA is TGCAGTGCTAGAGATAGGGCGGGACTGAACACCGGGGAGCTGTTTTTT. This codes for CSARDRAGLNTGELFF. The rearrangement links TRBV20-1 to TRBJ2-2; the D gene is possibly TRBD2 (6 bases). Trimming removed 0 bases from V and 1 base from J, with 12 bases in between. Germline V lookup: CDR1 DFQATT, CDR2 SNEGSKA (reference sequence). The CDR3 contains 16 residues.

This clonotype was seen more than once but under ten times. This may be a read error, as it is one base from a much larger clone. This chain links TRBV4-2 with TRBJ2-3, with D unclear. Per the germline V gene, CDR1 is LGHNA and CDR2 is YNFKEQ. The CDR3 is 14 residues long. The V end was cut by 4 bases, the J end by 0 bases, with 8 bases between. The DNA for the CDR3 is TGTGCCAGCAGCCGCGAGAGTAGCACAGATACGCAGTATTTT. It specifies CASSRESSTDTQYF.

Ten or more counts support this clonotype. CDR3 sequence: CSVGPFAYEQYF. Here the CDR3 DNA reads TGCAGCGTCGGCCCCTTCGCCTACGAGCAGTACTTC. This chain connects TRBV29-1 to TRBJ2-7, with D unresolved. The CDR3 runs to 12 residues. V was cut by 6 bases and J by 2 bases, with 11 bases left in between. CDR1 and CDR2 from the germline V gene are SQVTM and ANQGSEA.

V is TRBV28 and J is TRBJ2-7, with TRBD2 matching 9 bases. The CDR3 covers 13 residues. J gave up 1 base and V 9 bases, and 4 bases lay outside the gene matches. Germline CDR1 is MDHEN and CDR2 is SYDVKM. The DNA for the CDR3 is TGTGCCAGTTTAGCGGGAGTGTCCTACGAGCAGTACTTC. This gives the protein CASLAGVSYEQYF.

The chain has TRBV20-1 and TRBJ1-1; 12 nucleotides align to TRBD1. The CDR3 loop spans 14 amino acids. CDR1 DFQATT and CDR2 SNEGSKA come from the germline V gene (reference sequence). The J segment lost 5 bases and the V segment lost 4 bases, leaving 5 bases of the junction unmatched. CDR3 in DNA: TGCAGTGCTATTGGGGACAGGGGGCGGACTGAAGCTTTCTTT. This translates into CSAIGDRGRTEAFF.

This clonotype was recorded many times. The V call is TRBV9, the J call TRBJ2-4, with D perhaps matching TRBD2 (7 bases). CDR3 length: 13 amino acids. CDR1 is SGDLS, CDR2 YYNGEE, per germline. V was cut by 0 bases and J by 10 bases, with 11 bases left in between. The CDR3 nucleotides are TGTGCCAGCAGCGTAGACGGGGGGCGGATTCAGTACTTC. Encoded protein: CASSVDGGRIQYF.

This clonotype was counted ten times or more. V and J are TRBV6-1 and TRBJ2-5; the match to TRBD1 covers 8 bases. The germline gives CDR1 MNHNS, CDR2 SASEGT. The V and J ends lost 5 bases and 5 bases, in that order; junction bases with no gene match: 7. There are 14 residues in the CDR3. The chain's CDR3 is CASSLDRAWETQYF. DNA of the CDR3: TGTGCCAGCAGTTTGGACAGGGCCTGGGAGACCCAGTACTTC.

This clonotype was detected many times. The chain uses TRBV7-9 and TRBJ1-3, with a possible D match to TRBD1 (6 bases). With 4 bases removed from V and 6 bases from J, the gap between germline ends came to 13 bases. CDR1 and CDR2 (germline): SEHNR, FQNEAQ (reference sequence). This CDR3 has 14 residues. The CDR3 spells CASSSTGIINTIYF. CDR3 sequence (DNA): TGTGCCAGCAGCTCGACAGGAATAATAAACACCATATATTTT.

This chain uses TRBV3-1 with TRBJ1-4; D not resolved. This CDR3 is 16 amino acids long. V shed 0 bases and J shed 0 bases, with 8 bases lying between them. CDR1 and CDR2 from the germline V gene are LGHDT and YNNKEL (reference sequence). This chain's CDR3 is CASSQEPRATNEKLFF. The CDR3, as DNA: TGTGCCAGCAGCCAAGAGCCAAGGGCAACTAATGAAAAACTGTTTTTT.

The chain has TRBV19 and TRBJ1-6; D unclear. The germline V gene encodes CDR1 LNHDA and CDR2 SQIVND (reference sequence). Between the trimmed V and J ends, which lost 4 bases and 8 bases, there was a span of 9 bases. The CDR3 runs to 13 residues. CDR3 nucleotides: TGTGCCAGTAGTACGGTTGGGGATTCACCCCTCCACTTT. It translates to CASSTVGDSPLHF.

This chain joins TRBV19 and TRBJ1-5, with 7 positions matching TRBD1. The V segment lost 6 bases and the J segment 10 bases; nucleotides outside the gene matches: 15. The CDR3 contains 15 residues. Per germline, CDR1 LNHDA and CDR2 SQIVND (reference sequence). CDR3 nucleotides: TGTGCCAGTAGCCAACAGACAGGGAACACCAGACCCCAGCATTTT. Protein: CASSQQTGNTRPQHF.

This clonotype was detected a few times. In nucleotides, the CDR3 is TGTGCCAGCAGCTCCCTGGGACAGGGACTCAATGAGCAGTTCTTC. Residues: CASSSLGQGLNEQFF. The chain is built from TRBV27 and TRBJ2-1, with 9 positions matching TRBD1. Germline values: CDR1 MNHEY, CDR2 SMNVEV (reference sequence). The CDR3 sequence is 15 residues long. V was pared by 6 bases and J by 6 bases, with 9 bases of the junction left unmatched.

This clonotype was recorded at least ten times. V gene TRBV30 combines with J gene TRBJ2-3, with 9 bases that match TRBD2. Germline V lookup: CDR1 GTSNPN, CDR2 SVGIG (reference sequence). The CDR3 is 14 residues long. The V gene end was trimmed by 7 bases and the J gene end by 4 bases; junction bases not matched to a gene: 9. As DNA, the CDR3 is TGTGCCTCGGGGGGCGGGAGGGTAGCAGATACGCAGTATTTT. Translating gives CASGGGRVADTQYF.

For the CDR3, the DNA is TGTGCCAGCTCACCCGTCGGGACAGGGACCCACGAGCAGTACTTC. Translation: CASSPVGTGTHEQYF. V and J are TRBV18 and TRBJ2-7; 9 bases line up with TRBD1. The V gene end was trimmed by 3 bases and the J gene end by 5 bases; junction bases not matched to a gene: 8. This CDR3 contains 15 residues. Per germline, CDR1 KGHSH and CDR2 LQKENI.

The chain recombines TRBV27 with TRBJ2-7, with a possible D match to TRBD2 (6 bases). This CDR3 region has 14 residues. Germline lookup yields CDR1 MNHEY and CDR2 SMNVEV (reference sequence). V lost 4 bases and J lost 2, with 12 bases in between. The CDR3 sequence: CASSSTGEAYEQYF. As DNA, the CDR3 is TGTGCCAGCAGTTCAACGGGGGAGGCCTACGAGCAGTACTTC.

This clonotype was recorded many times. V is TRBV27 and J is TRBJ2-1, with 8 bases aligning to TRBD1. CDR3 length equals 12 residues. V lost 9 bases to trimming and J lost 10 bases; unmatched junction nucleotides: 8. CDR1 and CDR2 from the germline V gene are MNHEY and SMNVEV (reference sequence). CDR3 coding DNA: TGTGCCAGTTGGGACAGGCCTAAGGAGCAGTTCTTC. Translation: CASWDRPKEQFF.